Sequencing of this TCR beta chain was carried out in a study of T cells after somatic rescue of genetic block. The CDR3 sequence is 15 residues long. Trimming at V came to 1 base and at J to 3 bases, leaving 3 bases not matched to a gene. Germline CDR1 is SGHAT and CDR2 is FQNNGV. The repertoire was sequenced with immunoSEQ multiplex PCR; TCRdb's copy has only in-frame clones and lacks some. The data hold fewer than 150,000 clones, with about 93% observed a single time. This TCR derives from a woman aged 18-29 years. Material for sequencing was peripheral blood mononuclear cells (PBMCs). The J gene is TRBJ1-1, the V gene TRBV11-2; 9 bases match TRBD1. DNA of the CDR3: TGTGCCAGCAGCTTAGTTACAGGGGGCCACACTGAAGCTTTCTTT. This encodes CASSLVTGGHTEAFF.